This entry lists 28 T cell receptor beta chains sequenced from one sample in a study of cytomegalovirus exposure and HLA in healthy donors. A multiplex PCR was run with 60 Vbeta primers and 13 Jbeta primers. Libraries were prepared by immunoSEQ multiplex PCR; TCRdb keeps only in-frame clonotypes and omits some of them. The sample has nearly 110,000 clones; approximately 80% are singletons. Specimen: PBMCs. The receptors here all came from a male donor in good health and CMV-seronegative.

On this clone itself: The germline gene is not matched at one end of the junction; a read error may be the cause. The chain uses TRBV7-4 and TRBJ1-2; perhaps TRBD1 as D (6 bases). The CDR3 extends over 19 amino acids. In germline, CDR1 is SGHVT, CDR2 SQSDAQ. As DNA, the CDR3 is TGTGCCAGCAGCGCGCGACAGGTTAGCTCCCACCTTCCAATCGTTTGGGTCCGATTC. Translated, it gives CASSARQVSSHLPIVWVRF.

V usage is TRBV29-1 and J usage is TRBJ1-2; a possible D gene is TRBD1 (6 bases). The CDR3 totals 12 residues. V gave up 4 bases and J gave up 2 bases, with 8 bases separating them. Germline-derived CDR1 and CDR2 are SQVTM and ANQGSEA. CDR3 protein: CSVGGGNYGYTF. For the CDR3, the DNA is TGCAGCGTTGGAGGGGGAAACTATGGCTACACCTTC.

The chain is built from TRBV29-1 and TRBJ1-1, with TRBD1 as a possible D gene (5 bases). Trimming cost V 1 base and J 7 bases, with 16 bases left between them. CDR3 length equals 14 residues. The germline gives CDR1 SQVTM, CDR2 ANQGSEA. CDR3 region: CSVEAARGGVEAFF. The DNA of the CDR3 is TGCAGCGTTGAAGCGGCTCGGGGAGGGGTTGAAGCTTTCTTT.

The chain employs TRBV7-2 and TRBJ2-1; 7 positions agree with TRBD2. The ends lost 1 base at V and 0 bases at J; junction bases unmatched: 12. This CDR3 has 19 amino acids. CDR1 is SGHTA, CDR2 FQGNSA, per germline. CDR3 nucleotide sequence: TGTGCCAGCAGCTTAGAGAGGCTAGCGGCTTTTAGCTCCTACAATGAGCAGTTCTTC. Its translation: CASSLERLAAFSSYNEQFF.

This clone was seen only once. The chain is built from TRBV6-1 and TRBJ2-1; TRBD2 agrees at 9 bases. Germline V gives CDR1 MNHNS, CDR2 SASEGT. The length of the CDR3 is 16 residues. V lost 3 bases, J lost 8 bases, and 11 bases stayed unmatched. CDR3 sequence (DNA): TGTGCCAGCAGTGATGGTATTAGCGGGAGTTTCTATGAGCAGTTCTTC. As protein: CASSDGISGSFYEQFF.

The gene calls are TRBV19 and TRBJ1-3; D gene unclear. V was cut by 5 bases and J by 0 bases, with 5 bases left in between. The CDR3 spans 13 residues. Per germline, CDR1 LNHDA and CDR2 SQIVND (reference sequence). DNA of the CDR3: TGTGCCAGTAGTCGTAACTCTGGAAACACCATATATTTT. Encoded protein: CASSRNSGNTIYF. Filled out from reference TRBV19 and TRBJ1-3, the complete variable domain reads DGGITQSPKYLFRKEGQNVTLSCEQNLNHDAMYWYRQDPGQGLRLIYYSQIVNDFQKGDIAEGYSVSREKKESFPLTVTSAQKNPTAFYLCASSRNSGNTIYFGEGSWLTVV.

The DNA of the CDR3 is TGTGCCAGTAGTCATCCCGACCAAACAGGATCCTACGAGCAGTACTTC. Its translation: CASSHPDQTGSYEQYF. The chain recombines TRBV19 with TRBJ2-7; TRBD1 is a possible D gene (5 bases). Trimming stripped 5 bases from V and 1 base from J, with 18 bases between. Germline V gene lookup returns CDR1 LNHDA and CDR2 SQIVND (reference sequence). The CDR3 covers 16 residues. The whole variable domain, remainder taken from reference TRBV19 and TRBJ2-7, is DGGITQSPKYLFRKEGQNVTLSCEQNLNHDAMYWYRQDPGQGLRLIYYSQIVNDFQKGDIAEGYSVSREKKESFPLTVTSAQKNPTAFYLCASSHPDQTGSYEQYFGPGTRLTVT.

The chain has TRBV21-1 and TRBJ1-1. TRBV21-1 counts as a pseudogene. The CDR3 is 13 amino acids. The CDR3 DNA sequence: TGTGCCAGCAGCAAACCGGGTCGGAGTGAAGCTTTCTTT. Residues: CASSKPGRSEAFF.

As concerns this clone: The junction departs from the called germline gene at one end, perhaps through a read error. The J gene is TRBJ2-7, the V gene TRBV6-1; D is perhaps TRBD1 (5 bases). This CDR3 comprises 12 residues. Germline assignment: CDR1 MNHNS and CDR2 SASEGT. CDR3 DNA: TGTGCCAGCAGTGAAGGTACAGGACCTGCAGCCTTC. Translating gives CASSEGTGPAAF.

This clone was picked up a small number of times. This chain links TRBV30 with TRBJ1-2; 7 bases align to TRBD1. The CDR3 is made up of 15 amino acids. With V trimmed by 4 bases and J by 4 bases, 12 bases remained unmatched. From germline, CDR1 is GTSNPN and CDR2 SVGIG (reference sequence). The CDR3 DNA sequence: TGTGCCTGGATCCCCGCGGGACAGTGGATCTATGGCTACACCTTC. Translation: CAWIPAGQWIYGYTF.

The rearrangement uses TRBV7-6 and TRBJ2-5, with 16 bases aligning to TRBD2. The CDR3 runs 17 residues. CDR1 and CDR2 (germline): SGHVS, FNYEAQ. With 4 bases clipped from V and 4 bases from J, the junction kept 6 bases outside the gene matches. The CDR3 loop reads CASSSGTSGRGAETQYF. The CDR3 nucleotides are TGTGCCAGCAGCTCAGGGACTAGCGGGAGGGGGGCAGAGACCCAGTACTTC.

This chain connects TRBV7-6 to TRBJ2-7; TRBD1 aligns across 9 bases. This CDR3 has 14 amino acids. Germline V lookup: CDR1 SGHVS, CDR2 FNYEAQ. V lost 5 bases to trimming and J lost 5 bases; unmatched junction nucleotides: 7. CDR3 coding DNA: TGTGCCAGCAGCCCCAGTACAGGGGGCGACGAGCAGTACTTC. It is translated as CASSPSTGGDEQYF.

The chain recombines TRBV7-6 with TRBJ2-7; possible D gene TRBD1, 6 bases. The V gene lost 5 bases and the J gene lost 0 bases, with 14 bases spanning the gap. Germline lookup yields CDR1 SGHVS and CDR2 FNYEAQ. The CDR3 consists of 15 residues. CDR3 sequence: CASSPSGTPSYEQYF. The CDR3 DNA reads TGTGCCAGCAGCCCATCCGGGACACCCTCCTACGAGCAGTACTTC.

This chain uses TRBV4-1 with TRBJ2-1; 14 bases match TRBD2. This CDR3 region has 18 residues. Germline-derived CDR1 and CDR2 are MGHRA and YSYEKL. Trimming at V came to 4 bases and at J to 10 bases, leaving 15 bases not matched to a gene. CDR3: CASSLTGGGLAGGAEQFF. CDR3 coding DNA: TGCGCCAGCAGCCTCACAGGGGGTGGACTAGCGGGAGGCGCGGAGCAGTTCTTC.

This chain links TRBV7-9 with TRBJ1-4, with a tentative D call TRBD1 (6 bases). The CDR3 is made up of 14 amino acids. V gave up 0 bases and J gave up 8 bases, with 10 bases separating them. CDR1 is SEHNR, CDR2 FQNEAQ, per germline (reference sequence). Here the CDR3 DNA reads TGTGCCAGCAGCTTAGCCAGGGGCGGAGAAAAACTGTTTTTT. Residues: CASSLARGGEKLFF.

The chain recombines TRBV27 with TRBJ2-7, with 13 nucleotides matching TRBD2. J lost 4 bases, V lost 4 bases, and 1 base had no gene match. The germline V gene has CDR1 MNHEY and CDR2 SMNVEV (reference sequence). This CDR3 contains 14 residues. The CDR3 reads CASSWTSGSYEQYF. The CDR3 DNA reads TGTGCCAGCAGTTGGACTAGCGGGAGTTACGAGCAGTACTTC.

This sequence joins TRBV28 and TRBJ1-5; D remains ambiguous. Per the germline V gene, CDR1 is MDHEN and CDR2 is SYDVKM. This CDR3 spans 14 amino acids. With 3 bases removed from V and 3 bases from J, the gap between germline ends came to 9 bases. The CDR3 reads CASSLRAHNQPQHF. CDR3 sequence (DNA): TGTGCCAGCAGTTTGAGGGCTCACAATCAGCCCCAGCATTTT.

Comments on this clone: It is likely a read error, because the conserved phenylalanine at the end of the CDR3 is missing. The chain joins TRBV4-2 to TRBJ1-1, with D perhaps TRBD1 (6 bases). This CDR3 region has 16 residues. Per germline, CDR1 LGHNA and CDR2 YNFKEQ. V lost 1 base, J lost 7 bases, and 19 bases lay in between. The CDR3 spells CASSQVGSQGNDEAFL. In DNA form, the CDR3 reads TGTGCCAGCAGCCAAGTGGGGAGTCAGGGGAACGATGAAGCTTTCCTT.

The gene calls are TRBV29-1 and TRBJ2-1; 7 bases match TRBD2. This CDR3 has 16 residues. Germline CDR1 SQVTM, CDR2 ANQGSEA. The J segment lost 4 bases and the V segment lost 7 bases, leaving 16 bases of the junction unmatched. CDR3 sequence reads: CSGETSETIFYNEQFF. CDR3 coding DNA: TGCAGCGGCGAAACTAGCGAGACAATATTTTACAATGAGCAGTTCTTC.

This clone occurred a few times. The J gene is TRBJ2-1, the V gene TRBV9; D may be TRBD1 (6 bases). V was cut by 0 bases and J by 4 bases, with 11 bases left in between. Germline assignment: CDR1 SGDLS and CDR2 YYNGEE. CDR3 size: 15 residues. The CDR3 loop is CASSVGSGHYNEQFF. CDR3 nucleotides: TGTGCCAGCAGCGTAGGATCGGGACATTACAATGAGCAGTTCTTC. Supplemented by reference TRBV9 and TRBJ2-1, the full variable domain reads DSGVTQTPKHLITATGQRVTLRCSPRSGDLSVYWYQQSLDQGLQFLIQYYNGEERAKGNILERFSAQQFPDLHSELNLSSLELGDSALYFCASSVGSGHYNEQFFGPGTRLTVL.

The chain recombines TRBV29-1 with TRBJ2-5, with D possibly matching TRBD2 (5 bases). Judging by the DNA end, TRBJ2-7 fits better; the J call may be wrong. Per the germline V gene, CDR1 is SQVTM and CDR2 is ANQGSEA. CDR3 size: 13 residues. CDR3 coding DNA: TGCAGCGTGACCAGACCGGGGAACTACGAGCAGTACTTC. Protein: CSVTRPGNYEQYF.

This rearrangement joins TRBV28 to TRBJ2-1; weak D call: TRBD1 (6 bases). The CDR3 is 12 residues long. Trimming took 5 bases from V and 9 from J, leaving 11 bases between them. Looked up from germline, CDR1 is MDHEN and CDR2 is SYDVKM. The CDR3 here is CASSPRGFEQFF. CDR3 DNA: TGTGCCAGCAGTCCCAGGGGATTTGAGCAGTTCTTC.

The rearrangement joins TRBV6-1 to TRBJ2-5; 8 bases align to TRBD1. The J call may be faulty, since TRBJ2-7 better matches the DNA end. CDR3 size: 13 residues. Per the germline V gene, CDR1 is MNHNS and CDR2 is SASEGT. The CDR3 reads CASMTGVPYEQYF. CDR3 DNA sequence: TGTGCCAGCATGACAGGGGTTCCTTACGAGCAGTACTTC.

CDR3 DNA: TGCGCCAGCGTGACTAGCGGGGCGAACACCGGGGAGCTGTTTTTT. Protein: CASVTSGANTGELFF. The rearrangement links TRBV10-1 to TRBJ2-2; 11 bases are a match to TRBD2. CDR3 size: 15 residues. V dropped 8 bases and J dropped 0; count of bases not matched to a gene: 2. In germline, CDR1 is WNHNN, CDR2 SYGVQD (reference sequence).

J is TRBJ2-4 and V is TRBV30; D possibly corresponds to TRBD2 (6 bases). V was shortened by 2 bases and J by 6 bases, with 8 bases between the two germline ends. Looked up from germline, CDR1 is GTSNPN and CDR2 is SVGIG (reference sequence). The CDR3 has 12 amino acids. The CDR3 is CAWSHGGNIQYF. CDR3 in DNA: TGTGCCTGGAGTCACGGGGGAAACATTCAGTACTTC.

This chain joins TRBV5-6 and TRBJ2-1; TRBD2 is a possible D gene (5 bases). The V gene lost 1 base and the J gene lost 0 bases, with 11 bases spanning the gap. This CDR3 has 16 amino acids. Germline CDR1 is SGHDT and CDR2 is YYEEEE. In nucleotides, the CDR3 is TGTGCCAGCAGCTTGTCGGGCCTAGCCTCCTACAATGAGCAGTTCTTC. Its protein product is CASSLSGLASYNEQFF.

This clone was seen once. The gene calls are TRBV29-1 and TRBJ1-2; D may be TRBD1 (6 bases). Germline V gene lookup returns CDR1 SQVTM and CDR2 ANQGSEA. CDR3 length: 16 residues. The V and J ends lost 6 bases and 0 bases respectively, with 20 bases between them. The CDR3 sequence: CSVERTGPLTNYGYTF. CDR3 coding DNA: TGCAGCGTCGAGAGAACAGGGCCCCTCACTAACTATGGCTACACCTTC.

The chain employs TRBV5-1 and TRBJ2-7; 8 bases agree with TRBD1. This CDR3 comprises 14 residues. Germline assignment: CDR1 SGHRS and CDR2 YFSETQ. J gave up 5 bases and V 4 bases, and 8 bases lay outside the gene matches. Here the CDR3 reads CASSRGQGVHEQYF. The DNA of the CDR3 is TGCGCCAGCAGCCGCGGACAGGGCGTCCACGAGCAGTACTTC.